This passage covers 9 T cell receptor beta chains from one sample sequenced in a study of T cells in Graves' hyperthyroidism and ophthalmopathy. From RNA transcripts, TCR beta CDR3 regions were amplified. HTBI primers were employed in a first-round RT-PCR of the TCR CDR3. Using its own MiXCR run on the multiplex PCR reads, TCRdb lists one record per CDR3 protein. The sample includes 200,000 to 250,000 distinct CDR3 sequences, 17% of them seen just once. The sample taken for sequencing was blood. Receptors originate from a man between 45 and 60 years old with Graves' hyperthyroidism.

At least ten counts were recorded for this clonotype. J is TRBJ2-1 and V is TRBV18, with a possible D match to TRBD2 (5 bases). V lost 1 base to trimming and J lost 7 bases, with 8 bases between them. From germline, CDR1 is KGHSH and CDR2 LQKENI. The CDR3 is 13 amino acids. CDR3 sequence: CASSPLRENEQFF. The CDR3 bases are TGTGCCAGCTCACCACTTCGGGAAAATGAGCAGTTCTTC.

This clonotype was found many times. The chain uses TRBV20-1 and TRBJ2-3; D gene ambiguous. CDR3 length: 14 residues. Per the germline V gene, CDR1 is DFQATT and CDR2 is SNEGSKA (reference sequence). Trimming left V 3 bases short and J 0 bases short, with 10 bases between. Here the CDR3 reads CSASHGVSTDTQYF. For the CDR3, the DNA is TGCAGTGCTAGTCACGGAGTAAGCACAGATACGCAGTATTTT.

This clonotype was seen at least ten times. CDR3 sequence: CASSLAALETGFGQYF. As DNA, the CDR3 is TGTGCCAGCAGCTTAGCCGCCCTCGAGACAGGCTTTGGCCAGTATTTT. The rearrangement links TRBV7-9 to TRBJ2-3, with D perhaps matching TRBD1 (6 bases). In germline, CDR1 is SEHNR, CDR2 FQNEAQ (reference sequence). V shed 0 bases and J shed 12 bases, with 22 bases lying between them. This CDR3 contains 16 residues.

This clonotype was picked up many times. This rearrangement joins TRBV19 to TRBJ1-5, with D possibly matching TRBD1 (6 bases). Per the germline V gene, CDR1 is LNHDA and CDR2 is SQIVND (reference sequence). With 10 bases removed from V and 0 bases from J, the gap between germline ends came to 16 bases. This CDR3 has 15 residues. The CDR3 region is CATEVTGYSNQPQHF. The CDR3, as DNA: TGTGCCACCGAGGTGACAGGCTATAGCAATCAGCCCCAGCATTTT.

This clonotype showed up many times. This chain joins TRBV7-3 and TRBJ2-1; 7 bases match TRBD1. With V trimmed by 4 bases and J by 6 bases, 9 bases remained unmatched. From germline, CDR1 is SGHTA and CDR2 FQGTGA. The CDR3 totals 15 residues. CDR3 in amino acids: CASSYGQALFNEQFF. For the CDR3, the DNA is TGTGCCAGCAGCTACGGACAGGCGCTTTTCAATGAGCAGTTCTTC.

This clonotype was seen ten or more times. The chain employs TRBV10-3 and TRBJ2-7; possible D gene TRBD1, 5 bases. V lost 2 bases, J lost 0 bases, and 20 bases lay in between. This CDR3 is built from 18 residues. Germline V gene sequence: CDR1 ENHRY, CDR2 SYGVKD. In nucleotides, the CDR3 is TGTGCCATCAGTGAGCTGAGGACACTATTTGGAAGCTCCTACGAGCAGTACTTC. Translation: CAISELRTLFGSSYEQYF.

Ten or more counts support this clonotype. The chain couples TRBV12-5 to TRBJ2-7; D might be TRBD1 (6 bases). Germline CDR1 LGHNT, CDR2 FRNRAP. V dropped 7 bases and J dropped 3 bases, with 10 bases sitting between them. This CDR3 is built from 12 residues. The CDR3 nucleotides are TGTGCTAGTGAAGAGACAGGCTACGAGCAGTACTTC. Its translation: CASEETGYEQYF.

This clonotype was picked up many times. The gene calls are TRBV6-1 and TRBJ2-1; a possible D gene is TRBD2 (5 bases). V shed 10 bases and J shed 4 bases, with 17 bases lying between them. Germline assignment: CDR1 MNHNS and CDR2 SASEGT. The CDR3 runs 14 residues. The CDR3 loop reads CATRRRGSYNEQFF. The CDR3 DNA is TGTGCCACCCGAAGACGGGGAAGTTACAATGAGCAGTTCTTC.

This clonotype appeared a few times. In DNA form, the CDR3 reads TGTGCCAGCAGACCCGGGACAAATAACTACAATGAGCAGTTCTTC. Translated, it gives CASRPGTNNYNEQFF. This chain uses TRBV12-3 or TRBV12-4 with TRBJ2-1; a weak D match, TRBD1 (6 bases). The CDR3 loop spans 15 amino acids. Trimming cost V 6 bases and J 3 bases, with 15 bases left between them.